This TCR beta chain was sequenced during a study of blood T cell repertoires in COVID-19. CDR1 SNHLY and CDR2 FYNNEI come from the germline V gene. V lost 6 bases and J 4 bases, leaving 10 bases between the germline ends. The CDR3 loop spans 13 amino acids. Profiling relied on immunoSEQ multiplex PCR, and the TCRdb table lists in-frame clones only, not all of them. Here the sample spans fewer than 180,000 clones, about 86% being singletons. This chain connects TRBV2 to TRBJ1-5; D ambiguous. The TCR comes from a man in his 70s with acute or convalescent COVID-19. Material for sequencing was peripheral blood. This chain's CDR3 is CASSPGRNQPQHF. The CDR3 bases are TGTGCCAGCAGCCCCGGGAGGAATCAGCCCCAGCATTTT.